This TCR beta chain was recovered during a study of blood T cell repertoires in COVID-19. Looking at the study overall: Spain, Italy and the United States supplied samples that represented acute and convalescent COVID-19. Nucleic acid was either cDNA or gDNA, and it came from T cells, B-cell-depleted T cells, or PBMCs.

How the authors handled the data: Reference gene primers were amplified, and this amplification served to estimate nucleated cell counts. Here immunoSEQ multiplex PCR was the method, and the copy in TCRdb shows in-frame clones only, minus some. The D gene and trimming were derived from the DNA, and the V and J assignments and clone size from that table. The sample has roughly 150,000 clones, 78% seen once; the top ten hold around 13%. Per germline, CDR1 MGHRA and CDR2 YSYEKL. J lost 5 bases, V lost 4 bases, and 6 bases had no gene match. The CDR3 contains 14 residues. The specimen was peripheral blood. This clonotype originated in a woman aged 80 or over with acute or convalescent COVID-19. The chain recombines TRBV4-1 with TRBJ1-2; TRBD1 matches 8 bases. CDR3 in amino acids: CASSPGQVVYGYTF. CDR3 nucleotide sequence: TGCGCCAGCAGCCCGGGACAGGTGGTATATGGCTACACCTTC.